This TCR beta chain was documented in a study of shared clonotypes between healthy human individuals. Across the whole study: CD4 naive cells filled three plates per donor, CD4 memory three, CD8 naive two and CD8 memory one.

CD8 cells classed as naive were CD45RO-negative and positively selected for CCR7, excluding terminally differentiated effector memory CD45RA+ cells. The method was immunoSEQ multiplex PCR; TCRdb's version includes in-frame clones alone and lacks a portion of them. Of around 610,000 clones in the sample, 95% to 96% are singletons; the top ten hold roughly 0.1%. A note on this clone: The sample contains more than one DNA sequence encoding this CDR3.

CDR1 and CDR2 from the germline V gene are SNHLY and FYNNEI. CDR3 length: 14 residues. With 3 bases clipped from V and 4 bases from J, the junction kept 0 bases outside the gene matches. This chain joins TRBV2 and TRBJ2-7; 13 nucleotides line up with TRBD2. This sequence originates from a woman aged 30 to 39 in good health. The sequenced sample consisted of naive CD8+ T cells sorted from blood. This CDR3 reads CASSEGLAGYEQYF. The CDR3 DNA follows: TGTGCCAGCAGTGAGGGACTAGCGGGGTACGAGCAGTACTTC.